One and the same sample provided the 10 T cell receptor beta chains below, sequenced in a study of technical replicates of blood from several donors. The repertoire was sequenced with immunoSEQ multiplex PCR; TCRdb's copy has only in-frame clones and lacks some. The sample includes about 79,000 clones, 90% to 95% seen only once; the top ten take 0.26%. Sample: T cells isolated from PBMCs. These receptors originate from a human donor in good health.

V gene TRBV10-2 combines with J gene TRBJ2-1; 13 bases are a match to TRBD2. After removal of 6 bases from V and 8 bases from J, the junction contained 7 bases not matched to a gene. The CDR3 covers 15 residues. Germline V CDR1 and CDR2: WSHSY, SAAADI. The CDR3 DNA sequence: TGCGCCAGCAGACCACTAGCGGGGGGGCCGGATGAGCAGTTCTTC. It specifies CASRPLAGGPDEQFF.

The gene calls are TRBV7-9 and TRBJ1-1; D is ambiguous. Germline values: CDR1 SEHNR, CDR2 FQNEAQ (reference sequence). V lost 2 bases to trimming and J lost 6 bases, with 10 bases between them. The CDR3 is 13 amino acids. CDR3 DNA sequence: TGTGCCAGCAGCTTAAAGAAAACACCTGAAGCTTTCTTT. It encodes CASSLKKTPEAFF.

The V gene is TRBV2, the J gene TRBJ2-1, with D tentatively TRBD1 (5 bases). From germline, CDR1 is SNHLY and CDR2 FYNNEI. There are 14 residues in the CDR3. With 3 bases removed from V and 7 bases from J, the gap between germline ends came to 13 bases. CDR3 sequence: CASSEGRAGNEQFF. The CDR3 DNA reads as TGTGCCAGCAGTGAGGGCAGGGCAGGGAATGAGCAGTTCTTC. The complete variable domain, with remaining parts taken from reference TRBV2 and TRBJ2-1, reads EPEVTQTPSHQVTQMGQEVILRCVPISNHLYFYWYRQILGQKVEFLVSFYNNEISEKSEIFDDQFSVERPDGSNFTLKIRSTKLEDSAMYFCASSEGRAGNEQFFGPGTRLTVL.

The chain carries TRBV7-8 and TRBJ1-1; 9 positions match TRBD1. Per the germline V gene, CDR1 is SGHVS and CDR2 is FQNEAQ. V dropped 4 bases and J dropped 3; count of bases not matched to a gene: 3. The CDR3 has 14 residues. CDR3 protein: CASSSRTGDTEAFF. CDR3 in DNA: TGTGCCAGCAGCTCACGGACAGGGGACACTGAAGCTTTCTTT. Full variable domain (remainder filled in from reference TRBV7-8 and TRBJ1-1): GAGVSQSPRYKVAKRGQDVALRCDPISGHVSLFWYQQALGQGPEFLTYFQNEAQLDKSGLPSDRFFAERPEGSVSTLKIQRTQQEDSAVYLCASSSRTGDTEAFFGQGTRLTVV.

This clone has only one observation. The V call is TRBV13, the J call TRBJ1-3; possible D gene TRBD1, 6 bases. The CDR3 runs to 14 residues. Germline assignment: CDR1 PRHDT and CDR2 FYEKMQ (reference sequence). V was cut by 6 bases and J by 10 bases, with 19 bases left in between. The CDR3 loop is CASSREGQGRTIYF. The DNA for the CDR3 is TGTGCCAGCAGTAGAGAGGGTCAGGGGAGAACCATATATTTT.

This rearrangement joins TRBV29-1 to TRBJ2-7; D is unresolved. CDR3 size: 13 residues. CDR1 is SQVTM, CDR2 ANQGSEA, per germline. Between the trimmed V and J ends, which lost 6 bases and 0 bases, there was a span of 12 bases. In DNA, the CDR3 is TGCAGCGTCGATTCTGAGAGCTCCTACGAGCAGTACTTC. It is translated as CSVDSESSYEQYF.

Only a few counts were recorded for this clone. This rearrangement joins TRBV7-9 to TRBJ1-5, with D possibly matching TRBD1 (6 bases). Trimming stripped 5 bases from V and 4 bases from J, with 15 bases between. Germline lookup yields CDR1 SEHNR and CDR2 FQNEAQ (reference sequence). The CDR3 sequence is 15 residues long. The CDR3 spells CASSPGAEGNQPQHF. The CDR3, as DNA: TGTGCCAGCAGCCCAGGGGCCGAGGGTAATCAGCCCCAGCATTTT.

The genes are TRBV6-1 and TRBJ2-2; D might be TRBD1 (5 bases). This CDR3 spans 14 amino acids. V was trimmed by 8 bases and J by 5 bases, leaving 15 bases between them. Germline-derived CDR1 and CDR2 are MNHNS and SASEGT. DNA for the CDR3: TGTGCCAGCTTTTTGAACTACAGGACCGGGGAGCTGTTTTTT. It encodes CASFLNYRTGELFF.

The CDR3 bases are TGTGCCGTGGCTAGCGGGGGGACGTCAACAGATACGCAGTATTTT. Translated, it gives CAVASGGTSTDTQYF. The gene calls are TRBV19 and TRBJ2-3, with 11 bases fitting TRBD2. The CDR3 runs 15 residues. J lost 3 bases, V lost 11 bases, and 10 bases had no gene match. Germline CDR1 is LNHDA and CDR2 is SQIVND (reference sequence).

The chain joins TRBV11-2 to TRBJ1-1, with TRBD1 identical over 7 bases. The length of the CDR3 is 15 residues. Per the germline V gene, CDR1 is SGHAT and CDR2 is FQNNGV. Unmatched junction bases numbered 5, after V lost 4 bases and J lost 0 bases. CDR3 sequence: CASSYAGQMNTEAFF. The CDR3 region has the DNA TGTGCCAGCAGCTACGCGGGACAGATGAACACTGAAGCTTTCTTT.